This entry lists 18 T cell receptor beta chains sequenced from one sample in a study of OX40 agonist ivuxolimab in advanced cancers. The data were produced by immunoSEQ multiplex PCR, yet TCRdb's version contains in-frame clones alone and is incomplete. The sample yields about 31,000 clones, around 87% seen once. This specimen was CD4+ or CD8+ T cells sorted from blood, taken in a trial of the OX40 agonist ivuxolimab. Source of these receptors: an adult with an advanced solid tumor such as melanoma, head and neck, liver or kidney cancer.

The V call is TRBV15, the J call TRBJ2-5, with 7 bases lining up with TRBD1. The tail of the sequence fits TRBJ2-7 better, so the J call may be wrong. There are 15 residues in the CDR3. Looked up from germline, CDR1 is LNHNV and CDR2 is YYDKDF (reference sequence). CDR3 in amino acids: CATSRGDRDGNEQYF. CDR3 DNA sequence: TGTGCCACCAGCAGAGGTGACAGGGATGGGAACGAGCAGTACTTC.

To note about this clone: The junction and the germline gene differ at one end; a read error may be behind it. The chain couples TRBV7-7 to TRBJ2-3; 11 bases align to TRBD2. Germline V lookup: CDR1 SSHAT, CDR2 FNYEAQ (reference sequence). CDR3 length equals 19 residues. The DNA for the CDR3 is TGTGCTAGCAGCTTGATCGATGTAGCGGGAGGGCCTAGCACAGATACGCAGTATTTT. Protein product: CASSLIDVAGGPSTDTQYF.

This chain joins TRBV4-2 and TRBJ2-2, with D maybe TRBD1 (5 bases). This CDR3 region has 15 residues. From germline, CDR1 is LGHNA and CDR2 YNFKEQ. V was pared by 4 bases and J by 4 bases, with 13 bases between. Here the CDR3 DNA reads TGTGCCAGCAGCCCGACCCAGGGTGGCACCGGGGAGCTGTTTTTT. Residues: CASSPTQGGTGELFF.

V usage is TRBV5-1 and J usage is TRBJ2-7, with D perhaps matching TRBD2 (6 bases). The V gene's germline CDR1 is SGHRS and CDR2 YFSETQ. CDR3 length: 15 residues. Trimming cost V 0 bases and J 5 bases, with 15 bases left between them. The CDR3 reads CASSLEGGWPDEQYF. Here the CDR3 DNA reads TGCGCCAGCAGCTTGGAGGGAGGTTGGCCCGACGAGCAGTACTTC.

By proportion, this clone is medium-sized (0.01 to 0.1%). The chain employs TRBV27 and TRBJ1-1, with a tentative D call TRBD1 (5 bases). Germline values: CDR1 MNHEY, CDR2 SMNVEV (reference sequence). The CDR3 spans 14 residues. V was pared by 6 bases and J by 1 base, with 12 bases between. CDR3 nucleotides: TGTGCCAGCAGCACCCGGGACGGGAACACTGAAGCTTTCTTT. As protein: CASSTRDGNTEAFF.

This clone was detected only a few times. This chain joins TRBV7-9 and TRBJ2-3; D possibly corresponds to TRBD2 (5 bases). This CDR3 comprises 15 residues. From germline, CDR1 is SEHNR and CDR2 FQNEAQ (reference sequence). Trimming shortened V by 2 bases and J by 2 bases, and 11 bases separated the two germline ends. Written as DNA, the CDR3 is TGTGCCAGCAGCTTATTATCCGGGGTCACAGATACGCAGTATTTT. Its protein is CASSLLSGVTDTQYF.

The chain has TRBV5-1 and TRBJ2-5; weak D call: TRBD1 (6 bases). Between the trimmed V and J ends, which lost 7 bases and 3 bases, there was a span of 16 bases. The V gene's germline CDR1 is SGHRS and CDR2 YFSETQ. This CDR3 comprises 14 residues. CDR3 nucleotide sequence: TGCGCCAGCCGAGGGTGGGGGCTTGAAGAGACCCAGTACTTC. Its translation is CASRGWGLEETQYF.

This chain joins TRBV6-1 and TRBJ2-7; TRBD1 agrees at 8 bases. The V gene's germline CDR1 is MNHNS and CDR2 SASEGT. This CDR3 region has 14 residues. V lost 6 bases to trimming and J lost 3 bases; unmatched junction nucleotides: 7. This CDR3 reads CASSKDRASYEQYF. The DNA of the CDR3 is TGTGCCAGCAGCAAGGACAGGGCAAGCTACGAGCAGTACTTC.

The genes are TRBV18 and TRBJ1-2; 9 nucleotides agree with TRBD1. The CDR3 is made up of 16 amino acids. Looked up from germline, CDR1 is KGHSH and CDR2 is LQKENI. J was trimmed by 2 bases and V by 3 bases; bases with no gene match: 7. Written as DNA, the CDR3 is TGTGCCAGCTCACCTACGGGACAGGGATCCAACTATGGCTACACCTTC. Its protein product is CASSPTGQGSNYGYTF.

The rearrangement joins TRBV6-1 to TRBJ1-6, with D unresolved. Germline CDR1 MNHNS, CDR2 SASEGT. This CDR3 region has 14 residues. The germline V and J ends were trimmed by 3 bases and 6 bases, with 9 bases remaining between them. The CDR3 spells CASSEREVNSPLHF. In nucleotides, the CDR3 is TGTGCCAGCAGTGAGCGTGAGGTTAATTCACCCCTCCACTTT.

The genes are TRBV5-4 and TRBJ2-5; the D gene is possibly TRBD2 (6 bases). V was shortened by 5 bases and J by 4 bases, with 9 bases between the two germline ends. CDR1 is SGHNT, CDR2 YYREEE, per germline (reference sequence). The CDR3 consists of 12 residues. The CDR3 spells CASRRLGETQYF. DNA for the CDR3: TGTGCCAGCAGACGACTAGGAGAGACCCAGTACTTC.

The chain carries TRBV19 and TRBJ2-3, with a possible D match to TRBD1 (6 bases). Trimming pared 3 bases from V and 1 base from J, leaving 11 bases between. The CDR3 covers 15 residues. Germline V gene data show CDR1 as LNHDA and CDR2 as SQIVND (reference sequence). CDR3 DNA sequence: TGTGCCAGTAGTATCCCCCGGACAGGCACAGATACGCAGTATTTT. Amino acid sequence: CASSIPRTGTDTQYF. Using reference TRBV19 and TRBJ2-3 for the parts outside the CDR3, the full variable domain is DGGITQSPKYLFRKEGQNVTLSCEQNLNHDAMYWYRQDPGQGLRLIYYSQIVNDFQKGDIAEGYSVSREKKESFPLTVTSAQKNPTAFYLCASSIPRTGTDTQYFGPGTRLTVL.

The gene calls are TRBV28 and TRBJ2-7; D is perhaps TRBD1 (5 bases). Deletions cut 4 bases from V and 3 bases from J, with 13 bases between. This CDR3 contains 14 residues. Germline V lookup: CDR1 MDHEN, CDR2 SYDVKM. CDR3: CASSSIGVLYEQYF. In DNA, the CDR3 is TGTGCCAGCAGTTCAATAGGGGTTCTCTACGAGCAGTACTTC.

J is TRBJ1-3 and V is TRBV29-1; tentatively, D is TRBD1 (5 bases). Trimming cost V 4 bases and J 1 base, with 8 bases left between them. Germline lookup yields CDR1 SQVTM and CDR2 ANQGSEA. This CDR3 is built from 13 residues. The CDR3 nucleotides are TGCAGCGTTGTTGGGGGTTCTGGAAACACCATATATTTT. It translates to CSVVGGSGNTIYF.

The J gene is TRBJ1-1, the V gene TRBV9; weak D call: TRBD1 (6 bases). Between the trimmed V and J ends, which lost 0 bases and 6 bases, there was a span of 15 bases. The germline V gene has CDR1 SGDLS and CDR2 YYNGEE. This CDR3 has 15 residues. The CDR3 coding sequence is TGTGCCAGCAGCGTAGAACAAGGGGGAACCCCTGAAGCTTTCTTT. This codes for CASSVEQGGTPEAFF. The variable domain in full, completed from reference TRBV9 and TRBJ1-1, reads DSGVTQTPKHLITATGQRVTLRCSPRSGDLSVYWYQQSLDQGLQFLIQYYNGEERAKGNILERFSAQQFPDLHSELNLSSLELGDSALYFCASSVEQGGTPEAFFGQGTRLTVV.

This clone came up once. V gene TRBV6-5 combines with J gene TRBJ1-5; D not resolved. CDR1 is MNHEY, CDR2 SVGAGI, per germline. V lost 5 bases to trimming and J lost 7 bases, with 12 bases between them. This CDR3 region has 13 residues. The CDR3 reads CASSTTLEQPQHF. CDR3 DNA: TGTGCCAGCAGTACGACCTTAGAGCAGCCCCAGCATTTT.

The V gene is TRBV18, the J gene TRBJ1-2; tentative D call: TRBD1 (5 bases). The CDR3 sequence is 15 residues long. Germline CDR1 and CDR2: KGHSH and LQKENI. With 4 bases removed from V and 0 bases from J, the gap between germline ends came to 12 bases. CDR3 sequence: CASSLGHSSNYGYTF. Here the CDR3 DNA reads TGTGCCAGCTCACTTGGACACTCTTCTAACTATGGCTACACCTTC.

V and J are TRBV6-4 and TRBJ1-6; 7 nucleotides line up with TRBD1. This CDR3 comprises 18 residues. Germline CDR1 and CDR2: MRHNA and SNTAGT. This CDR3 reads CSHQGPGQQSSYNSPLHF. CDR3 coding DNA: TGTTCACACCAGGGTCCGGGACAGCAGAGCTCCTATAATTCACCCCTCCACTTT.